A single sample gave rise to the 16 T cell receptor beta chains below, sequenced in a study of TIL therapy for anti-PD-1-resistant metastatic lung cancer. Sequencing used immunoSEQ v3. Assay used: immunoSEQ multiplex PCR; TCRdb lists only in-frame clones, some missing. The repertoire holds just over 45,000 clones, with roughly 85% as singletons. As to time point: pre-treatment sample, taken before nivolumab and TIL therapy. The sequences come from blood, collected at baseline. The receptors come from a man between 65 and 85 years old with non-small cell lung cancer.

The rearrangement links TRBV18 to TRBJ2-3; TRBD1 matches at 9 bases. This CDR3 comprises 14 residues. Germline CDR1 KGHSH, CDR2 LQKENI. With V trimmed by 8 bases and J by 5 bases, 8 bases remained unmatched. The CDR3: CASVRTGVVDTQYF. CDR3 DNA: TGTGCCAGCGTCCGGACAGGGGTGGTAGATACGCAGTATTTT.

This clone was seen more than once but under ten times. V usage is TRBV9 and J usage is TRBJ2-7; D not resolved. The V gene's germline CDR1 is SGDLS and CDR2 YYNGEE. The V end lost 0 bases, the J end lost 2 bases, and 9 bases lay between the germline ends. This CDR3 is 14 amino acids long. CDR3: CASSVVPGTYEQYF. Written as DNA, the CDR3 is TGTGCCAGCAGCGTAGTGCCAGGAACCTACGAGCAGTACTTC.

The J gene is TRBJ2-5, the V gene TRBV5-6; 7 nucleotides line up with TRBD1. The germline V gene encodes CDR1 SGHDT and CDR2 YYEEEE. With V trimmed by 2 bases and J by 5 bases, 9 bases remained unmatched. This CDR3 is 15 amino acids long. The CDR3 loop reads CASSFNNNRGETQYF. CDR3 DNA: TGTGCCAGCAGCTTTAACAACAACAGGGGTGAGACCCAGTACTTC.

In nucleotides, the CDR3 is TGCGCCAGCAGCCGGGGGACAGCCCCGGGGGATACGCAGTATTTT. Translated, it gives CASSRGTAPGDTQYF. The rearrangement links TRBV4-1 to TRBJ2-3, with 7 bases aligning to TRBD1. The CDR3 length is 15 residues. Germline-derived CDR1 and CDR2 are MGHRA and YSYEKL. J lost 6 bases, V lost 4 bases, and 10 bases had no gene match.

The chain employs TRBV28 and TRBJ1-2, with D possibly matching TRBD1 (5 bases). Germline CDR1 reads MDHEN; CDR2 reads SYDVKM. This CDR3 is 11 amino acids long. V gave up 6 bases and J gave up 7 bases, with 9 bases separating them. CDR3 in amino acids: CASSRGGGYTF. DNA for the CDR3: TGTGCCAGCAGCCGGGGCGGTGGCTACACCTTC.

CDR3 region: CSVEPVAGTRIAQYF. CDR3 DNA sequence: TGCAGCGTTGAACCCGTGGCAGGGACCAGGATCGCCCAGTACTTC. The chain is built from TRBV29-1 and TRBJ2-5, with D perhaps matching TRBD1 or TRBD2 (5 bases each). Looked up from germline, CDR1 is SQVTM and CDR2 is ANQGSEA. This CDR3 is 15 amino acids long. Trimming cost V 2 bases and J 9 bases, with 22 bases left between them.

The genes are TRBV7-8 and TRBJ2-1; 11 bases line up with TRBD2. V shed 3 bases and J 7 bases; nucleotides not matched to a gene: 5. Germline CDR1 reads SGHVS; CDR2 reads FQNEAQ. The CDR3 consists of 15 residues. The CDR3 spells CASSFLAGGENEQFF. In DNA, the CDR3 is TGTGCCAGCAGCTTCCTAGCGGGAGGTGAAAATGAGCAGTTCTTC.

The chain carries TRBV2 and TRBJ2-6; no clear D gene. Trimming left V 6 bases short and J 2 bases short, with 14 bases between. The CDR3 totals 16 residues. Germline lookup yields CDR1 SNHLY and CDR2 FYNNEI. The CDR3, as DNA: TGTGCCAGCAGGGTTTCAGCAGGAGCTGGGGCCAACGTCCTGACTTTC. It yields the protein CASRVSAGAGANVLTF.

Details on this clone: The junction differs from germline at one of its ends, possibly a read error. The V and J genes are TRBV7-7 and TRBJ2-1; TRBD2 matches at 7 bases. Germline V lookup: CDR1 SSHAT, CDR2 FNYEAQ (reference sequence). The CDR3 consists of 15 residues. The CDR3: CASSPSGTNVHEQFF. The CDR3 DNA reads as TGTGCTAGCAGCCCCAGCGGGACCAACGTCCATGAGCAGTTCTTC.

The chain recombines TRBV5-1 with TRBJ2-1, with 9 bases fitting TRBD1. The V and J ends lost 3 bases and 13 bases, in that order; junction bases with no gene match: 5. Germline V gene lookup returns CDR1 SGHRS and CDR2 YFSETQ. The CDR3 sequence is 12 residues long. The CDR3 DNA follows: TGCGCCAGCAGCTCGACAGGGGGGCACCAGTTCTTC. Amino acids: CASSSTGGHQFF.

This chain uses TRBV2 with TRBJ2-7, with D perhaps assigned TRBD1 or TRBD2 (5 bases each). The germline V gene encodes CDR1 SNHLY and CDR2 FYNNEI. The CDR3 length is 12 residues. V was cut by 6 bases and J by 3 bases, with 9 bases left in between. The CDR3 DNA sequence: TGTGCCAGCAGGAGGGACGGCTACGAGCAGTACTTC. This translates into CASRRDGYEQYF.

The chain recombines TRBV19 with TRBJ2-7; D is ambiguous. CDR1 LNHDA and CDR2 SQIVND come from the germline V gene (reference sequence). V lost 2 bases and J lost 5, with 16 bases in between. CDR3 length: 15 amino acids. CDR3 loop: CASSIKDPSFDEQYF. CDR3 in DNA: TGTGCCAGTAGTATAAAGGACCCCTCTTTTGACGAGCAGTACTTC.

The V call is TRBV11-3, the J call TRBJ2-2; 9 nucleotides align to TRBD1. Germline V lookup: CDR1 SGHNT, CDR2 YENEEA. This CDR3 is built from 15 residues. V trimming: 4 bases; J trimming: 6 bases; junction bases outside the gene matches: 6. As DNA, the CDR3 is TGTGCCAGCAGCTCTGGACAGGGGTGGGCCGGGGAGCTGTTTTTT. Translating it yields CASSSGQGWAGELFF.

The chain recombines TRBV28 with TRBJ1-2, with TRBD1 as a possible D gene (5 bases). The CDR3 spans 14 residues. Germline CDR1 reads MDHEN; CDR2 reads SYDVKM. V gave up 4 bases and J gave up 5 bases, with 14 bases separating them. The DNA of the CDR3 is TGTGCCAGCAGTTCCGGGACTGGGAGATATGGCTACACCTTC. Translation: CASSSGTGRYGYTF.

The V gene is TRBV30, the J gene TRBJ2-7; unclear D gene. The length of the CDR3 is 10 residues. The germline V and J ends were trimmed by 8 bases and 6 bases, with 11 bases remaining between them. Germline values: CDR1 GTSNPN, CDR2 SVGIG (reference sequence). The CDR3: CAPSTGEQYF. The CDR3 DNA sequence: TGTGCCCCTTCTACCGGCGAGCAGTACTTC.

A single count supports this clone. The genes are TRBV27 and TRBJ2-3; TRBD2 agrees at 8 bases. Germline V gene data show CDR1 as MNHEY and CDR2 as SMNVEV (reference sequence). This CDR3 is built from 17 residues. Unmatched junction bases numbered 11, after V lost 2 bases and J lost 4 bases. The CDR3 loop is CASSLALAGGAADTQYF. The CDR3 region has the DNA TGTGCCAGCAGTTTAGCTCTAGCGGGTGGGGCTGCAGATACGCAGTATTTT.